The 21 T cell receptor beta chains presented below share a single source sample, sequenced in a study of Ad26.COV2.S vaccination and SARS-CoV-2 variants. Regarding treatment: 19 received Ad26.COV2.S at low or high dose, single or two shots; a few received placebo; per-sample allocation not given. Samples came from day 63 after the first vaccine or placebo injection. Clones were read by immunoSEQ multiplex PCR, and TCRdb kept only the in-frame ones, dropping some. The table has hundreds of thousands of clones, around 89% seen once. Sequenced material: peripheral blood, taken in a trial of Ad26.COV2.S vaccine versus placebo. The receptors stem from a person aged 18 to 65 who received the Ad26.COV2.S COVID-19 vaccine or a placebo.

The chain couples TRBV5-1 to TRBJ1-2; 7 bases fit TRBD1. CDR3 length: 15 amino acids. CDR1 SGHRS and CDR2 YFSETQ come from the germline V gene. V shed 0 bases, J shed 3 bases, and the junction held 5 bases outside the gene matches. The DNA for the CDR3 is TGCGCCAGCAGCTTGGATGCAGGGGGAGACTATGGCTACACCTTC. This gives the protein CASSLDAGGDYGYTF.

The chain joins TRBV5-1 to TRBJ2-3; 7 bases are a match to TRBD1. The V segment lost 4 bases and the J segment 0 bases; nucleotides outside the gene matches: 8. This CDR3 comprises 16 residues. CDR1 SGHRS and CDR2 YFSETQ come from the germline V gene. The DNA of the CDR3 is TGCGCCAGCAGCCAAGTACAGGGGCGAAGCACAGATACGCAGTATTTT. It translates to CASSQVQGRSTDTQYF.

Only a few counts were recorded for this clone. The CDR3 region is CASSPSGPGQSYEQYF. The CDR3 bases are TGTGCCAGCAGCCCCAGTGGCCCGGGACAGTCCTACGAGCAGTACTTC. The chain has TRBV7-9 and TRBJ2-7; TRBD1 aligns across 7 bases. Trimming at V came to 5 bases and at J to 1 base, leaving 11 bases not matched to a gene. The CDR3 contains 16 residues. Germline-derived CDR1 and CDR2 are SEHNR and FQNEAQ (reference sequence).

This clone came up a few times. V gene TRBV6-4 combines with J gene TRBJ2-1; possible D gene TRBD2, 6 bases. The V gene's germline CDR1 is MRHNA and CDR2 SNTAGT. Trimming removed 3 bases from V and 0 bases from J, with 9 bases in between. The CDR3 runs to 15 residues. The CDR3 coding sequence is TGTGCCAGCAGTGAGGAGGGAGACTCCTACAATGAGCAGTTCTTC. Protein product: CASSEEGDSYNEQFF.

The chain carries TRBV6-5 and TRBJ2-7; unclear D gene. Germline V CDR1 and CDR2: MNHEY, SVGAGI. The CDR3 has 14 amino acids. Trimming cost V 8 bases and J 0 bases, with 14 bases left between them. In DNA form, the CDR3 reads TGTGCCAGCCGGACGGAGATTAGCTCCTACGAGCAGTACTTC. Its translation: CASRTEISSYEQYF.

For this clone: The sample has other DNA sequences that encode this CDR3 too. This chain links TRBV7-9 with TRBJ2-7; 10 bases line up with TRBD1. Losses at the gene ends were 4 bases for V and 0 bases for J; bases not matched to a gene: 3. The germline gives CDR1 SEHNR, CDR2 FQNEAQ (reference sequence). This CDR3 comprises 15 residues. CDR3 sequence reads: CASSSRTGGSYEQYF. The CDR3 DNA follows: TGTGCCAGCAGCTCACGGACAGGGGGCTCCTACGAGCAGTACTTC.

The gene calls are TRBV5-1 and TRBJ1-2, with TRBD1 as a possible D gene (6 bases). V lost 4 bases, J lost 8 bases, and 15 bases lay in between. The CDR3 is made up of 13 amino acids. Germline CDR1 is SGHRS and CDR2 is YFSETQ. The CDR3 sequence: CASSGQGSRGYTF. DNA of the CDR3: TGCGCCAGCAGCGGGCAGGGGAGTCGAGGCTACACCTTC.

The rearrangement uses TRBV12-3 or TRBV12-4 and TRBJ1-3; 7 bases line up with TRBD1. The CDR3 has 13 amino acids. With 6 bases clipped from V and 4 bases from J, the junction kept 3 bases outside the gene matches. The CDR3 spells CASRQGKGNTIYF. Written as DNA, the CDR3 is TGTGCCAGCAGACAGGGGAAAGGAAACACCATATATTTT.

This chain connects TRBV19 to TRBJ2-3; TRBD1 agrees at 11 bases. Per the germline V gene, CDR1 is LNHDA and CDR2 is SQIVND (reference sequence). V lost 3 bases to trimming and J lost 3 bases; unmatched junction nucleotides: 5. The length of the CDR3 is 16 residues. This CDR3 is CASSIQGQGGTDTQYF. The CDR3 DNA reads as TGTGCCAGTAGTATTCAGGGACAGGGGGGAACAGATACGCAGTATTTT.

The chain couples TRBV7-8 to TRBJ2-5, with TRBD1 identical over 7 bases. Germline CDR1 and CDR2: SGHVS and FQNEAQ. The CDR3 has 14 amino acids. The J segment lost 4 bases and the V segment lost 2 bases, leaving 4 bases of the junction unmatched. Written as DNA, the CDR3 is TGTGCCAGCAGCTTAAGGGGGCCGAGAGAGACCCAGTACTTC. It specifies CASSLRGPRETQYF.

This chain uses TRBV5-1 with TRBJ1-1; D is unclear. The V gene lost 4 bases and the J gene lost 4 bases, with 8 bases spanning the gap. This CDR3 has 12 amino acids. CDR1 and CDR2 (germline): SGHRS, YFSETQ. CDR3 nucleotide sequence: TGCGCCAGCAGCCTGGAGTTCACTGAAGCTTTCTTT. It translates to CASSLEFTEAFF. Supplemented by reference TRBV5-1 and TRBJ1-1, the full variable domain reads KAGVTQTPRYLIKTRGQQVTLSCSPISGHRSVSWYQQTPGQGLQFLFEYFSETQRNKGNFPGRFSGRQFSNSRSEMNVSTLELGDSALYLCASSLEFTEAFFGQGTRLTVV.

The chain joins TRBV2 to TRBJ2-3; possible D gene TRBD1, 6 bases. The CDR3 covers 14 residues. Germline assignment: CDR1 SNHLY and CDR2 FYNNEI. Trimming removed 8 bases at V and 2 bases at J, with 14 bases between. DNA of the CDR3: TGTGCCAGCCGCCTAGGGGGATACACAGATACGCAGTATTTT. Its translation: CASRLGGYTDTQYF. The full variable domain, completed using reference TRBV2 and TRBJ2-3, is EPEVTQTPSHQVTQMGQEVILRCVPISNHLYFYWYRQILGQKVEFLVSFYNNEISEKSEIFDDQFSVERPDGSNFTLKIRSTKLEDSAMYFCASRLGGYTDTQYFGPGTRLTVL.

The chain uses TRBV3-1 (or the pseudogene TRBV3-2) and TRBJ2-1, with 7 bases aligning to TRBD2. Trimming cost V 2 bases and J 8 bases; bases outside gene matches: 3. The germline CDR1 and CDR2 sequences are LGHDT and YNNKEL (reference sequence). The CDR3 covers 13 residues. The CDR3 protein is CASSQSGEDEQFF. CDR3 coding DNA: TGTGCCAGCAGCCAAAGCGGGGAGGATGAGCAGTTCTTC.

This clone occurred once. The rearrangement links TRBV5-4 to TRBJ2-7; D ambiguous. The germline gives CDR1 SGHNT, CDR2 YYREEE (reference sequence). Deletions cut 4 bases from V and 4 bases from J, with 15 bases between. This CDR3 spans 14 amino acids. CDR3 in DNA: TGTGCCAGCAGCGGGTGGACGGATCCTTACGAGCAGTACTTC. Its protein is CASSGWTDPYEQYF. The whole variable domain, filled in from reference TRBV5-4 and TRBJ2-7, reads ETGVTQSPTHLIKTRGQQVTLRCSSQSGHNTVSWYQQALGQGPQFIFQYYREEENGRGNFPPRFSGLQFPNYSSELNVNALELDDSALYLCASSGWTDPYEQYFGPGTRLTVT.

The chain uses TRBV6-2 or TRBV6-3 and TRBJ1-4; possibly TRBD1 for D (5 bases). CDR1 and CDR2 from the germline V gene are MNHEY and SVGEGT. This CDR3 is 18 amino acids long. Trimming took off 2 bases at V and 0 bases at J, with 16 bases between the two ends. Here the CDR3 DNA reads TGTGCCAGCAGTTACCTCATCGGGGGGAGGTCAACTAATGAAAAACTGTTTTTT. Protein sequence: CASSYLIGGRSTNEKLFF.

The rearrangement links TRBV18 to TRBJ2-4; D perhaps matches TRBD2 (6 bases). Looked up from germline, CDR1 is KGHSH and CDR2 is LQKENI. V was shortened by 0 bases and J by 5 bases, with 8 bases between the two germline ends. The CDR3 is 14 amino acids. The CDR3 reads CASSPPWRENIQYF. The CDR3 DNA reads as TGTGCCAGCTCACCACCCTGGAGGGAAAACATTCAGTACTTC.

The gene calls are TRBV7-2 and TRBJ2-2; 10 bases are shared with TRBD2. V shed 8 bases, J shed 6 bases, and the junction held 12 bases outside the gene matches. CDR1 and CDR2 (germline): SGHTA, FQGNSA. The CDR3 totals 16 residues. CDR3 amino acids: CASGGGSGRASGELFF. The CDR3 DNA follows: TGTGCCAGCGGTGGGGGGAGCGGGAGGGCCTCCGGGGAGCTGTTTTTT.

The rearrangement joins TRBV5-1 to TRBJ2-2; a weak D match, TRBD1 (7 bases). CDR1 SGHRS and CDR2 YFSETQ come from the germline V gene. This CDR3 is 14 amino acids long. Deletions cut 7 bases from V and 5 bases from J, with 15 bases between. CDR3 residues: CASYGQEGTGELFF. CDR3 sequence (DNA): TGCGCCAGCTACGGACAGGAGGGGACCGGGGAGCTGTTTTTT.

This chain links TRBV7-9 with TRBJ1-1, with 9 nucleotides matching TRBD1. J was trimmed by 6 bases and V by 5 bases; bases with no gene match: 7. This CDR3 comprises 14 residues. The germline CDR1 and CDR2 sequences are SEHNR and FQNEAQ (reference sequence). Written as DNA, the CDR3 is TGTGCCAGCAGCATAAACAGGGGGCTGGCTGAAGCTTTCTTT. As protein: CASSINRGLAEAFF. The complete variable domain, with remaining parts taken from reference TRBV7-9 and TRBJ1-1, reads DTGVSQNPRHKITKRGQNVTFRCDPISEHNRLYWYRQTLGQGPEFLTYFQNEAQLEKSRLLSDRFSAERPKGSFSTLEIQRTEQGDSAMYLCASSINRGLAEAFFGQGTRLTVV.

This chain uses TRBV6-2 or TRBV6-3 with TRBJ2-7; either TRBD1 or TRBD2 may fit D (5 bases each). The V end lost 2 bases, the J end lost 4 bases, and 15 bases lay between the germline ends. The V gene's germline CDR1 is MNHEY and CDR2 SVGEGT. The CDR3 is 15 residues long. The CDR3 coding sequence is TGTGCCAGCAGTTACGATGGGGGAACCTTTTACGAGCAGTACTTC. Its translation: CASSYDGGTFYEQYF.

The chain is built from TRBV19 and TRBJ2-1; perhaps TRBD2 as D (6 bases). The CDR3 runs to 13 residues. The germline V gene has CDR1 LNHDA and CDR2 SQIVND (reference sequence). Trimming cost V 8 bases and J 0 bases, with 8 bases left between them. CDR3 sequence reads: CASGGSSYNEQFF. The CDR3 DNA sequence: TGTGCCAGTGGGGGGAGCTCCTACAATGAGCAGTTCTTC.